Following are 19 T cell receptor beta chains from one sample sequenced in a study of CD8 T cells in cerebrospinal fluid in Alzheimer's disease (dated by TCRdb to about 2020). The library was obtained by 10x single-cell sequencing. The sequencing machine was a NextSeq 550. TCRdb reprocessed the reads, reporting each CDR3 protein sequence once and no DNA. This sample's table carries about 1,200 distinct CDR3 sequences. The biggest ten clones account for 8.8% of the sample. Sequenced: cerebrospinal fluid. The receptors shown here come from a human donor in good health.

This clonotype is identified as large from frequency. The chain links TRBV7-9 to TRBJ1-1. In germline, CDR1 is SEHNR, CDR2 FQNEAQ (reference sequence). The length of the CDR3 is 14 residues. CDR3: CASSLYLAGTEAFF. The full variable domain, its missing parts supplied by reference TRBV7-9 and TRBJ1-1, is DTGVSQNPRHKITKRGQNVTFRCDPISEHNRLYWYRQTLGQGPEFLTYFQNEAQLEKSRLLSDRFSAERPKGSFSTLEIQRTEQGDSAMYLCASSLYLAGTEAFFGQGTRLTVV.

Its frequency marks this clonotype as medium-sized (0.01 to 0.1%). V gene TRBV27 combines with J gene TRBJ2-7; TCRdb lists TRBD1, though no DNA is available to test this call. Germline values: CDR1 MNHEY, CDR2 SMNVEV (reference sequence). The CDR3 spans 15 residues. This chain's CDR3 is CASSRGQGVTYEQYF.

This clonotype registers medium-sized (0.01 to 0.1%) by frequency. The J gene is TRBJ2-1, the V gene TRBV20-1; TCRdb's D gene call, TRBD2, goes unchecked for lack of DNA. Germline V gene data show CDR1 as DFQATT and CDR2 as SNEGSKA (reference sequence). The CDR3 extends over 13 amino acids. The CDR3 region is CSEAGLFGYEQFF.

By frequency, this clonotype is large. This chain links TRBV5-1 with TRBJ1-5. The CDR3 sequence is 12 residues long. Germline CDR1 reads SGHRS; CDR2 reads YFSETQ. CDR3 loop: CASKWGFQPQHF.

This clonotype shows up as large by frequency. The CDR3 is CSARGVVSLSFTDYEQYF. The rearrangement uses TRBV20-1 and TRBJ2-7; the D call of TRBD1 rests on TCRdb alone, since no DNA is present to check it. Per germline, CDR1 DFQATT and CDR2 SNEGSKA (reference sequence). CDR3 length equals 18 residues.

By frequency, this clonotype is medium-sized. The rearrangement uses TRBV15 and TRBJ2-5. From germline, CDR1 is LNHNV and CDR2 YYDKDF (reference sequence). The CDR3 is 12 residues long. The CDR3 loop reads CATGQIQETQYF.

This clonotype ranks as medium-sized in terms of frequency. This chain uses TRBV19 with TRBJ2-3; lacking DNA, the TRBD1 call made by TCRdb goes unchecked. CDR3 length equals 15 residues. Germline V gives CDR1 LNHDA, CDR2 SQIVND (reference sequence). The CDR3 sequence: CASSSNGQATDTQYF. Together with reference TRBV19 and TRBJ2-3, the CDR3 gives the full variable domain: DGGITQSPKYLFRKEGQNVTLSCEQNLNHDAMYWYRQDPGQGLRLIYYSQIVNDFQKGDIAEGYSVSREKKESFPLTVTSAQKNPTAFYLCASSSNGQATDTQYFGPGTRLTVL.

Its frequency marks this clonotype as medium-sized. The rearrangement links TRBV5-1 to TRBJ1-1; TCRdb proposes TRBD1, but this gene call is untestable without DNA. The germline gives CDR1 SGHRS, CDR2 YFSETQ. This CDR3 is built from 13 residues. CDR3 protein: CASQGAGNTEAFF. Complete variable domain (other parts from reference TRBV5-1 and TRBJ1-1): KAGVTQTPRYLIKTRGQQVTLSCSPISGHRSVSWYQQTPGQGLQFLFEYFSETQRNKGNFPGRFSGRQFSNSRSEMNVSTLELGDSALYLCASQGAGNTEAFFGQGTRLTVV.

This clonotype counts as medium-sized (0.01 to 0.1%) by frequency. V and J are TRBV3-1 and TRBJ1-2; the D call of TRBD1 rests on TCRdb alone, since no DNA is present to check it. Looked up from germline, CDR1 is LGHDT and CDR2 is YNNKEL (reference sequence). The CDR3 runs to 14 residues. CDR3 loop: CASSRPQGNYGYTF. Filled out from reference TRBV3-1 and TRBJ1-2, the complete variable domain reads DTAVSQTPKYLVTQMGNDKSIKCEQNLGHDTMYWYKQDSKKFLKIMFSYNNKELIINETVPNRFSPKSPDKAHLNLHINSLELGDSAVYFCASSRPQGNYGYTFGSGTRLTVV.

Measured by frequency, this clonotype is medium-sized (0.01 to 0.1%). J is TRBJ1-4 and V is TRBV7-3. This CDR3 has 16 amino acids. Germline-derived CDR1 and CDR2 are SGHTA and FQGTGA. CDR3 loop: CASSPRGRGLDEKLFF.

The genes are TRBV6-5 and TRBJ2-3; TCRdb selects TRBD2, and the lack of DNA leaves this call unchecked. From germline, CDR1 is MNHEY and CDR2 SVGAGI. This CDR3 has 15 residues. CDR3 amino acids: CASSSLAGGQDTQYF.

This clonotype shows up as medium-sized (0.01 to 0.1%) by frequency. The gene calls are TRBV28 and TRBJ2-7; checking the TCRdb D call of TRBD2 is not possible without DNA. The length of the CDR3 is 15 residues. Germline V lookup: CDR1 MDHEN, CDR2 SYDVKM. This chain's CDR3 is CASSLTASGSYEQYF.

This clonotype registers medium-sized by frequency. This CDR3 is CSASSEGRLAEAFF. The chain links TRBV20-1 to TRBJ1-1. CDR1 is DFQATT and CDR2 is SNEGSKA in the germline V gene (reference sequence). The CDR3 totals 14 residues.

This clonotype is called medium-sized based on its frequency. The chain is built from TRBV3-1 and TRBJ1-2. Per germline, CDR1 LGHDT and CDR2 YNNKEL (reference sequence). CDR3 length: 15 residues. The CDR3 sequence is CASSQDPRDYYGYTF.

This clonotype registers medium-sized by frequency. This sequence joins TRBV30 and TRBJ2-3. The CDR3 spans 15 residues. Germline assignment: CDR1 GTSNPN and CDR2 SVGIG (reference sequence). The CDR3 protein is CAWKVWGPSTDTQYF. Filled out from reference TRBV30 and TRBJ2-3, the complete variable domain reads SQTIHQWPATLVQPVGSPLSLECTVEGTSNPNLYWYRQAAGRGLQLLFYSVGIGQISSEVPQNLSASRPQDRQFILSSKKLLLSDSGFYLCAWKVWGPSTDTQYFGPGTRLTVL.

This clonotype is called large (0.1 to 1%) based on its frequency. The chain has TRBV3-1 and TRBJ2-1; TCRdb returns TRBD1, unconfirmable since there is no DNA. Germline V gene lookup returns CDR1 LGHDT and CDR2 YNNKEL (reference sequence). This CDR3 spans 15 amino acids. This CDR3 is CASSQEDRLYNEQFF.

This clonotype shows up as medium-sized by frequency. The chain couples TRBV27 to TRBJ1-1. The CDR3 runs 14 residues. The germline gives CDR1 MNHEY, CDR2 SMNVEV (reference sequence). The CDR3 spells CASSFAGRPSLAFF.

By frequency, this clonotype registers medium-sized. The CDR3 here is CSAPPTGQGVNEQFF. This sequence joins TRBV20-1 and TRBJ2-1; TCRdb proposes TRBD1, but this gene call is untestable without DNA. In germline, CDR1 is DFQATT, CDR2 SNEGSKA (reference sequence). This CDR3 comprises 15 residues.

Measured by frequency, this clonotype is medium-sized (0.01 to 0.1%). V and J are TRBV6-6 and TRBJ2-3; TCRdb names TRBD2, which stays unverified in the absence of DNA. Germline values: CDR1 MNHNY, CDR2 SVGAGI (reference sequence). CDR3 length: 14 residues. CDR3 in amino acids: CASILAGGADTQYF.